These 7 T cell receptor beta chains share one sample of origin, sequenced in a study of T cell responses to AZD1222 COVID-19 vaccine (dated by TCRdb to the early 2020s). Receptor libraries were prepared by the immunoSEQ multiplex PCR assay. TCRdb took over this immuneACCESS table, retaining in-frame rearrangements with V and J assigned. Such tables are incomplete; in checked studies, under half of the missing clones stem from an unresolved V gene, and the remainder is unexplained. The sample profile shows around 130,000 clones; more than 80% of them were found once. The ten largest clones take up roughly 5.7% of the sample. This sample's time point label indicates: baseline before first vaccination. Material: peripheral blood, obtained on day 0 of AZD1222 vaccination. These receptors were collected from an adult in good health.

This chain connects TRBV12-3 or TRBV12-4 to TRBJ1-3; tentatively, D is TRBD1 (6 bases). The length of the CDR3 is 13 residues. The V end was cut by 7 bases, the J end by 5 bases, with 12 bases between. CDR3 nucleotide sequence: TGTGCCAGCATCCAGGGGCTAAGAAACACCATATATTTT. Translating it yields CASIQGLRNTIYF.

With regard to this clone: The same CDR3 is also encoded by other DNA sequences in this sample. The rearrangement joins TRBV5-1 to TRBJ2-7; the D gene is possibly TRBD1 (5 bases). The CDR3 spans 11 residues. The V and J ends lost 5 bases and 4 bases respectively, with 7 bases between them. Germline-derived CDR1 and CDR2 are SGHRS and YFSETQ. The CDR3 nucleotides read TGCGCCAGCAGTCAGGGTTACGAGCAGTACTTC. Its translation is CASSQGYEQYF.

The V call is TRBV6-5, the J call TRBJ2-7; the D gene is possibly TRBD1 (5 bases). Deletions cut 5 bases from V and 6 bases from J, with 14 bases between. The CDR3 is 13 amino acids. CDR1 MNHEY and CDR2 SVGAGI come from the germline V gene. In nucleotides, the CDR3 is TGTGCCAGCAGTAGGGAAAGGGGATCCGAGCAGTACTTC. It codes for CASSRERGSEQYF.

The chain links TRBV4-1 to TRBJ2-1; 11 bases match TRBD2. Trimming removed 5 bases from V and 6 bases from J; junction bases left unmatched: 6. Germline CDR1 reads MGHRA; CDR2 reads YSYEKL. The CDR3 is 15 amino acids. CDR3 in DNA: TGCGCCAGCAGCGCCGGACTAGCGGGCGTCAATGAGCAGTTCTTC. Residues: CASSAGLAGVNEQFF.

This clone was observed a single time. The V call is TRBV19, the J call TRBJ1-3, with D possibly matching TRBD1 (5 bases). CDR3 length: 14 residues. Germline loops: CDR1 LNHDA, CDR2 SQIVND (reference sequence). Trimming removed 8 bases at V and 0 bases at J, with 11 bases between. The CDR3 nucleotides are TGTGCCAGTGCAGACAGATCCTCTGGAAACACCATATATTTT. Its translation: CASADRSSGNTIYF.

CDR3: CASSSGPGSLAQYF. CDR3 nucleotides: TGTGCCAGTAGTTCCGGACCGGGGAGTTTGGCCCAGTACTTC. The gene calls are TRBV19 and TRBJ2-5, with D possibly being TRBD2 (5 bases). Trimming pared 5 bases from V and 9 bases from J, leaving 19 bases between. This CDR3 contains 14 residues. Germline loops: CDR1 LNHDA, CDR2 SQIVND (reference sequence).

The sample holds a few counts of this clone. This rearrangement joins TRBV5-1 to TRBJ1-5; no definite D call. From germline, CDR1 is SGHRS and CDR2 YFSETQ. V lost 0 bases to trimming and J lost 3 bases, with 7 bases between them. The CDR3 is 14 amino acids. The CDR3 bases are TGCGCCAGCAGCTTGGGACACGCCAATCAGCCCCAGCATTTT. Its translation: CASSLGHANQPQHF.